This T cell receptor beta chain was identified in a study of early T cells in non-severe SARS-CoV-2 infection. Study results and limitations: Using VDJdb, the matching emphasized anti-spike CD8 responses while missing private and CD4 specificities.

Separate cDNA molecules each had unique molecular identifiers attached to them. A single record per CDR3 protein comes from TCRdb applying MiXCR to the 5' RACE reads. There are approximately 63,000 distinct CDR3 sequences in the sample; over 4.5% occur only once, and 3% to 3.5% lies in the top ten. V was cut by 5 bases and J by 6 bases, with 17 bases left in between. This CDR3 is built from 15 residues. Looked up from germline, CDR1 is SGHTA and CDR2 is FQGNSA. This clonotype was detected ten times or more. Its antigen is still unknown. The chain links TRBV7-2 to TRBJ1-5, with a possible D match to TRBD1 (5 bases). The receptor was isolated from an adult who was a healthcare worker with PCR-confirmed SARS-CoV-2 infection or an uninfected control (not recorded which). This specimen consisted of whole blood, obtained at baseline. The CDR3 sequence is CASSHGAAAGQPQHF. The DNA of the CDR3 is TGTGCCAGCAGCCACGGGGCCGCGGCGGGTCAGCCCCAGCATTTT.